These 29 T cell receptor beta chains were all obtained from the same sample, sequenced in a study of PD-1 blockade in mismatch repair-deficient tumors. Data came from immunoSEQ multiplex PCR; TCRdb stores just in-frame clones and leaves some out. Here the sample spans tens of thousands of clones, approximately 81% being singletons. Sequences were derived from peripheral blood, sampled approximately 20 weeks after starting pembrolizumab. The receptor source for this set is an adult with mismatch repair-deficient cancer.

V and J are TRBV5-1 and TRBJ1-4; 8 bases are shared with TRBD1. Germline V CDR1 and CDR2: SGHRS, YFSETQ. V shed 4 bases, J shed 4 bases, and the junction held 3 bases outside the gene matches. This CDR3 has 14 residues. The CDR3 DNA reads as TGCGCCAGCAGCCTCGGACAGGGTAATGAAAAACTGTTTTTT. It encodes CASSLGQGNEKLFF.

The chain carries TRBV21-1 and TRBJ2-1; the D segment call TRBD2 is taken from the table without a DNA check. TRBV21-1 is listed as a pseudogene. This CDR3 has 16 amino acids. CDR3 in amino acids: CASSKDIGLAGNEQFF. In nucleotides, the CDR3 is TGTGCCAGCAGCAAAGATATAGGGCTAGCCGGCAATGAGCAGTTCTTC.

The gene calls are TRBV18 and TRBJ1-5, with TRBD1 matching over 8 bases. V shed 6 bases and J 5 bases; nucleotides not matched to a gene: 15. Germline V CDR1 and CDR2: KGHSH, LQKENI. The CDR3 contains 17 residues. CDR3 nucleotides: TGTGCCAGCTCGCAACAGGGGGGAACAGGGACAGATCAGCCCCAGCATTTT. Translating gives CASSQQGGTGTDQPQHF. Variable domain in full (rest from reference TRBV18 and TRBJ1-5): NAGVMQNPRHLVRRRGQEARLRCSPMKGHSHVYWYRQLPEEGLKFMVYLQKENIIDESGMPKERFSAEFPKEGPSILRIQQVVRGDSAAYFCASSQQGGTGTDQPQHFGDGTRLSIL.

The chain links TRBV6-1 to TRBJ2-2; 11 bases agree with TRBD2. Per the germline V gene, CDR1 is MNHNS and CDR2 is SASEGT. CDR3 length: 16 residues. Trimming removed 2 bases from V and 6 bases from J; junction bases left unmatched: 5. DNA for the CDR3: TGTGCCAGCAGTGAAAGTAGCGGGAGGGCCGCCGGGGAGCTGTTTTTT. Its translation: CASSESSGRAAGELFF.

The chain recombines TRBV9 with TRBJ1-2; 8 bases are shared with TRBD1. V was pared by 2 bases and J by 7 bases, with 4 bases of the junction left unmatched. Germline lookup yields CDR1 SGDLS and CDR2 YYNGEE. CDR3 length: 13 residues. The CDR3 is CASSVARGLGYTF. In nucleotides, the CDR3 is TGTGCCAGCAGCGTGGCCAGGGGGCTTGGCTACACCTTC.

The genes are TRBV6-6 and TRBJ2-7, with D perhaps TRBD1 (6 bases). Trimming took off 6 bases at V and 5 bases at J, with 17 bases between the two ends. The CDR3 spans 14 residues. The germline V gene has CDR1 MNHNY and CDR2 SVGAGI (reference sequence). CDR3 in DNA: TGTGCCAGCAGCCCCACAGGGACGGGTAACGAGCAGTACTTC. Its translation is CASSPTGTGNEQYF.

This sequence joins TRBV7-3 and TRBJ1-1; possible D gene TRBD1, 6 bases. Germline CDR1 is SGHTA and CDR2 is FQGTGA. V lost 5 bases and J 0 bases, leaving 13 bases between the germline ends. This CDR3 region has 15 residues. CDR3 DNA: TGTGCCAGCAGCCCCGGTGGGGACATGAACACTGAAGCTTTCTTT. It codes for CASSPGGDMNTEAFF. The variable domain in full, with the rest retrieved from reference TRBV7-3 and TRBJ1-1, is GAGVSQTPSNKVTEKGKYVELRCDPISGHTALYWYRQSLGQGPEFLIYFQGTGAADDSGLPNDRFFAVRPEGSVSTLKIQRTERGDSAVYLCASSPGGDMNTEAFFGQGTRLTVV.

To note about this clone: The DNA is left out, because the CDR3 cannot be placed on it with certainty; the CDR3 is given as TCRdb lists it. The rearrangement uses TRBV12-2 and TRBJ1-2. TRBV12-2 is classified as a pseudogene. From its first to its last residue, the CDR3 has 15 amino acids. The CDR3 sequence: CASSWGSGSNYGYTF.

The chain links TRBV9 to TRBJ1-3, with 10 bases that match TRBD1. The junction had 3 bases not matched to a gene; V was cut back by 3 bases and J by 3 bases. Germline-derived CDR1 and CDR2 are SGDLS and YYNGEE. The CDR3 consists of 15 residues. This CDR3 is CASSAGTGVGNTIYF. Here the CDR3 DNA reads TGTGCCAGCAGCGCCGGGACAGGGGTTGGAAACACCATATATTTT.

The chain recombines TRBV15 with TRBJ2-3; 7 bases line up with TRBD2. This CDR3 contains 16 residues. Germline lookup yields CDR1 LNHNV and CDR2 YYDKDF (reference sequence). J gave up 2 bases and V 0 bases, and 5 bases lay outside the gene matches. CDR3 residues: CATSREGLAVTDTQYF. The CDR3 bases are TGTGCCACCAGCAGAGAAGGGCTAGCGGTCACAGATACGCAGTATTTT.

This chain uses TRBV28 with TRBJ1-2; no clear D. The CDR3 sequence is 16 residues long. Between the trimmed V and J ends, which lost 4 bases and 7 bases, there was a span of 22 bases. The V gene's germline CDR1 is MDHEN and CDR2 SYDVKM. CDR3 sequence reads: CASSSDRRVRESGYTF. CDR3 DNA sequence: TGTGCCAGCAGTTCGGACCGGCGGGTAAGGGAGAGTGGCTACACCTTC.

The genes are TRBV9 and TRBJ2-1; TRBD2 matches at 7 bases. CDR3 length equals 16 residues. The germline gives CDR1 SGDLS, CDR2 YYNGEE. V lost 0 bases to trimming and J lost 0 bases; unmatched junction nucleotides: 3. In DNA, the CDR3 is TGTGCCAGCAGCGTAGGGGGCGGGGGCTCCTACAATGAGCAGTTCTTC. Translated, it gives CASSVGGGGSYNEQFF.

This clone was counted a few times. The CDR3 loop is CASSFPGQHTEAFF. For the CDR3, the DNA is TGTGCCAGCAGTTTTCCGGGACAGCACACTGAAGCTTTCTTT. The chain couples TRBV6-5 to TRBJ1-1, with 7 positions matching TRBD1. This CDR3 spans 14 amino acids. Trimming at V came to 4 bases and at J to 3 bases, leaving 5 bases not matched to a gene. The germline gives CDR1 MNHEY, CDR2 SVGAGI.

V and J are TRBV6-5 and TRBJ1-4; perhaps TRBD1 as D (5 bases). The CDR3 spans 16 residues. V was shortened by 2 bases and J by 2 bases, with 12 bases between the two germline ends. Germline CDR1 and CDR2: MNHEY and SVGAGI. The CDR3 sequence: CASSYARWGTNEKLFF. CDR3 in DNA: TGTGCCAGCAGTTACGCCCGCTGGGGCACTAATGAAAAACTGTTTTTT.

DNA of the CDR3: TGTGCCAGCTCGCGGGATTCAGATACGCAGTATTTT. As protein: CASSRDSDTQYF. V and J are TRBV2 and TRBJ2-3; possibly TRBD2 for D (6 bases). CDR1 and CDR2 from the germline V gene are SNHLY and FYNNEI. V lost 8 bases and J 4 bases, leaving 10 bases between the germline ends. This CDR3 comprises 12 residues.

The chain couples TRBV27 to TRBJ1-1; D might be TRBD1 (5 bases). V was trimmed by 2 bases and J by 4 bases, leaving 11 bases between them. The CDR3 is 14 residues long. Per germline, CDR1 MNHEY and CDR2 SMNVEV (reference sequence). In DNA form, the CDR3 reads TGTGCCAGCAGTTTAGGCCGGGGGGGCACTGAAGCTTTCTTT. It codes for CASSLGRGGTEAFF.

The genes are TRBV27 and TRBJ2-1, with 11 nucleotides matching TRBD2. The V segment lost 5 bases and the J segment 7 bases; nucleotides outside the gene matches: 7. The CDR3 is 15 amino acids. Germline V gives CDR1 MNHEY, CDR2 SMNVEV (reference sequence). The CDR3 reads CASSKLAGVENEQFF. In DNA form, the CDR3 reads TGTGCCAGCAGTAAACTAGCGGGAGTGGAGAATGAGCAGTTCTTC.

The chain carries TRBV14 and TRBJ1-1; D gene ambiguous. There are 16 residues in the CDR3. Germline values: CDR1 SGHDN, CDR2 FVKESK. V was pared by 4 bases and J by 1 base, with 16 bases between. CDR3 sequence reads: CASSPGPPWRNTEAFF. CDR3 DNA: TGTGCCAGCAGCCCTGGGCCCCCGTGGAGGAACACTGAAGCTTTCTTT.

The chain is built from TRBV6-5 and TRBJ2-7; D is tentatively TRBD1 or TRBD2 (5 bases each). The CDR3 is made up of 15 amino acids. The germline CDR1 and CDR2 sequences are MNHEY and SVGAGI. The V gene lost 7 bases and the J gene lost 2 bases, with 18 bases spanning the gap. The CDR3 here is CASTPGTPDAYEQYF. The CDR3 region has the DNA TGTGCCAGCACTCCGGGGACGCCCGACGCCTACGAGCAGTACTTC.

The chain couples TRBV5-1 to TRBJ2-5; 7 bases are a match to TRBD2. Trimming took 2 bases from V and 4 from J; bases not matched to a gene: 5. CDR3 length equals 14 residues. CDR1 is SGHRS, CDR2 YFSETQ, per germline. As DNA, the CDR3 is TGCGCCAGCAGCTTTAACCGGGGGGTAGAGACCCAGTACTTC. Its translation: CASSFNRGVETQYF.

The chain carries TRBV11-2 and TRBJ2-3; D call uncertain. The germline V gene encodes CDR1 SGHAT and CDR2 FQNNGV. The CDR3 consists of 12 residues. V was pared by 5 bases and J by 1 base, with 4 bases between. The CDR3 region is CASSTRTDTQYF. The CDR3 nucleotides read TGTGCCAGCAGCACTCGCACAGATACGCAGTATTTT.

The CDR3 DNA reads TGCGCCAGCAGCCGTACAGGGGGCACTGAAGCTTTCTTT. Protein: CASSRTGGTEAFF. The chain has TRBV4-1 and TRBJ1-1, with 8 bases fitting TRBD1. V gave up 4 bases and J gave up 4 bases; unmatched junction bases: 2. The CDR3 extends over 13 amino acids. CDR1 and CDR2 from the germline V gene are MGHRA and YSYEKL.

The chain links TRBV7-6 to TRBJ1-1, with no clear D. Germline CDR1 is SGHVS and CDR2 is FNYEAQ. V dropped 4 bases and J dropped 0 bases, with 9 bases sitting between them. The CDR3 consists of 14 residues. The CDR3 spells CASSSGLMNTEAFF. Written as DNA, the CDR3 is TGTGCCAGCAGCTCCGGACTGATGAACACTGAAGCTTTCTTT.

This rearrangement joins TRBV7-9 to TRBJ2-7, with 10 bases aligning to TRBD2. V shed 5 bases, J shed 5 bases, and the junction held 9 bases outside the gene matches. Germline V CDR1 and CDR2: SEHNR, FQNEAQ (reference sequence). This CDR3 contains 15 residues. Here the CDR3 DNA reads TGTGCCAGCAGCCACAGCGGGAGGGCTTCCCACGAGCAGTACTTC. Residues: CASSHSGRASHEQYF.

Points on this clone: One end of the junction fails to match germline, which may point to a read error. V and J are TRBV5-6 and TRBJ2-3; the D call may be TRBD1 or TRBD2 (7 bases each). The CDR3 has 12 amino acids. CDR1 is SGHDT and CDR2 is YYEEEE in the germline V gene. CDR3 amino acids: CASSYRDSGTQF. CDR3 coding DNA: TGTGCCAGCAGCTACCGGGACAGCGGGACCCAATTT.

The rearrangement joins TRBV28 to TRBJ2-7; a possible D gene is TRBD2 (5 bases). CDR3 length equals 16 residues. The V and J ends lost 6 bases and 2 bases respectively, with 20 bases between them. From germline, CDR1 is MDHEN and CDR2 SYDVKM. The CDR3 nucleotides read TGTGCCAGCAGCTCGGACTTTGGTAGGGCAACCTACGAGCAGTACTTC. Translating it yields CASSSDFGRATYEQYF.

This clone came up once. The J gene is TRBJ1-3, the V gene TRBV5-1; no clear D. The CDR3 has 14 residues. Per germline, CDR1 SGHRS and CDR2 YFSETQ. Trimming left V 5 bases short and J 0 bases short, with 9 bases between. CDR3 amino acids: CASRSRLSGNTIYF. The CDR3 DNA reads TGCGCCAGCAGGTCTCGCCTCTCTGGAAACACCATATATTTT.

This chain links TRBV10-3 with TRBJ2-1; 12 bases fit TRBD2. Germline loops: CDR1 ENHRY, CDR2 SYGVKD. The CDR3 consists of 17 residues. The junction had 9 bases not matched to a gene; V was cut back by 2 bases and J by 7 bases. The CDR3 DNA reads as TGTGCCATCAGTGAGGTAAGACTAGCGGGAGCCGGTAATGAGCAGTTCTTC. As protein: CAISEVRLAGAGNEQFF.

V is TRBV5-1 and J is TRBJ1-1, with D unresolved. The CDR3 covers 15 residues. Germline-derived CDR1 and CDR2 are SGHRS and YFSETQ. V dropped 0 bases and J dropped 1 base, with 10 bases sitting between them. CDR3 amino acids: CASSLGVWSNTEAFF. The CDR3 DNA reads as TGCGCCAGCAGCTTGGGGGTCTGGTCGAACACTGAAGCTTTCTTT.